This T cell receptor beta chain was recorded in a study of blood T cell repertoires in COVID-19. The wider study: The samples span acute and convalescent COVID-19 from the United States, Italy and Spain. Sources were T cells, B-cell-depleted T cells, or PBMCs; the material itself was cDNA or gDNA.

In the source study's methods: By means of reference gene primer amplification, nucleated cell counts were estimated. The method was immunoSEQ multiplex PCR; TCRdb's version includes in-frame clones alone and lacks a portion of them. From that table come the V and J calls and clone size; the DNA was used to work out D and trimming. The table shows 250,000 to 300,000 clones, with about 80% occurring only once. Trimming removed 3 bases at V and 0 bases at J, with 11 bases between. This CDR3 has 15 amino acids. The germline CDR1 and CDR2 sequences are LGHNA and YNFKEQ. The clonotype comes from a woman over 75 with acute or convalescent COVID-19. The chain links TRBV4-2 to TRBJ1-2, with D perhaps TRBD1 (6 bases). The source material was peripheral blood. CDR3 sequence: CASSHWDNANYGYTF. DNA for the CDR3: TGTGCCAGCAGCCACTGGGACAACGCTAACTATGGCTACACCTTC.